This T cell receptor (beta chain) was recovered during a study of vaccination effects on CD4 cells after COVID-19. Trimming pared 0 bases from V and 4 bases from J, leaving 18 bases between. In germline, CDR1 is LGHNT, CDR2 FRNRAP. The CDR3 is 18 residues long. This clone has just a few counts. As yet, its antigen is unknown. ViraFEST expansion of antigen-specific CD4+ T cells with viral peptide pools preceded sequencing. Isolation of CD4+ T cells took place after more than 9 days of culture. The cohort was immunized with two doses of either the BNT162b2 or mRNA-1273 vaccine. The healthy vaccine recipients, who had no prior SARS-CoV-2 infection, showed negative nucleocapsid antibodies. The method was immunoSEQ multiplex PCR; TCRdb's version includes in-frame clones alone and lacks a portion of them. The sample carries under 35,000 clones, about 69% recorded once.

The sample in question was CD4+ T cells from PBMCs cultured with HCoV-NL63 spike peptides, obtained after COVID-19 vaccination. This receptor was identified in a human donor who received a COVID-19 vaccine. The chain recombines TRBV12-5 with TRBJ1-4; D perhaps matches TRBD1 (5 bases). Here the CDR3 DNA reads TGTGCTAGTGGTTTGGTTCAGGGCGCCGTGTTAGGTAATGAAAAACTGTTTTTT. Amino acids: CASGLVQGAVLGNEKLFF. Filled out from reference TRBV12-5 and TRBJ1-4, the complete variable domain reads DARVTQTPRHKVTEMGQEVTMRCQPILGHNTVFWYRQTMMQGLELLAYFRNRAPLDDSGMPKDRFSAEMPDATLATLKIQPSEPRDSAVYFCASGLVQGAVLGNEKLFFGSGTQLSVL.